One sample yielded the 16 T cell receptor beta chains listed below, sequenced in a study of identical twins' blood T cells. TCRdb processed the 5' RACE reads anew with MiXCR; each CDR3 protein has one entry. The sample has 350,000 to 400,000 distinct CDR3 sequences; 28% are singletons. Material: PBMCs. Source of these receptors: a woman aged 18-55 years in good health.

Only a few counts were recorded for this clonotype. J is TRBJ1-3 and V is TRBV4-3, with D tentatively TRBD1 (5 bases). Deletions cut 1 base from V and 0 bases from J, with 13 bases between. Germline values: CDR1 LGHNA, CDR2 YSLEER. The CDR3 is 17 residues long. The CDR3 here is CASSQAPGSLSGNTIYF. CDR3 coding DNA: TGCGCCAGCAGCCAAGCCCCAGGGAGCCTCTCTGGAAACACCATATATTTT.

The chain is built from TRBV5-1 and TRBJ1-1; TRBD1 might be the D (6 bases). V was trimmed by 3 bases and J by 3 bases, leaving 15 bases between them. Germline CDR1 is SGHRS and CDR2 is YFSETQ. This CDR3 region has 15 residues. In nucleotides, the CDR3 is TGCGCCAGCAGCTATGACACAGGGAGGTACACTGAAGCTTTCTTT. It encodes CASSYDTGRYTEAFF. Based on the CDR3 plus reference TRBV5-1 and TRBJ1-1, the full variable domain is KAGVTQTPRYLIKTRGQQVTLSCSPISGHRSVSWYQQTPGQGLQFLFEYFSETQRNKGNFPGRFSGRQFSNSRSEMNVSTLELGDSALYLCASSYDTGRYTEAFFGQGTRLTVV.

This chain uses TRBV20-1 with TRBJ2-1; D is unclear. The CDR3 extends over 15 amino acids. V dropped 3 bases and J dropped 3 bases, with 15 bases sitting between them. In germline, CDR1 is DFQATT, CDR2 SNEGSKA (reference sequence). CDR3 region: CSASGWSSVYNEQFF. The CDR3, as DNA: TGCAGTGCTAGTGGATGGTCATCCGTCTACAATGAGCAGTTCTTC.

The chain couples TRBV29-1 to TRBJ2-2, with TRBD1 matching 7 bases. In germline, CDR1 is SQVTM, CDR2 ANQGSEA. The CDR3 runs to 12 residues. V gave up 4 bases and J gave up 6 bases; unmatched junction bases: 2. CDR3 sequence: CSVGTGAGELFF. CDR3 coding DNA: TGCAGCGTTGGGACAGGCGCCGGGGAGCTGTTTTTT.

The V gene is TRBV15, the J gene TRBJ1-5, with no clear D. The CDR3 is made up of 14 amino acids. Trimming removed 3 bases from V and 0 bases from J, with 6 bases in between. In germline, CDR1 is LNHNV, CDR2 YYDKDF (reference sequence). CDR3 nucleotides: TGTGCCACCAGCAGTACTCATAGCAATCAGCCCCAGCATTTT. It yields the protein CATSSTHSNQPQHF.

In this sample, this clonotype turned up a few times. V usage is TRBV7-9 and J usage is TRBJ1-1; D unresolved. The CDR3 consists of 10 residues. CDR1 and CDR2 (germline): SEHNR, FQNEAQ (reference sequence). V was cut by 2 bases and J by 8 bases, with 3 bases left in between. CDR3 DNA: TGTGCCAGCAGCTTAAGAGAAGCTTTCTTT. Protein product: CASSLREAFF.

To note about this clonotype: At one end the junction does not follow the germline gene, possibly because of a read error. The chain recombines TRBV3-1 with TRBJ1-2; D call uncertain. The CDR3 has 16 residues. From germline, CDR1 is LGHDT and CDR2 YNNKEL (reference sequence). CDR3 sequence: CASNQGGLIDNYGYTF. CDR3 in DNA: TGTGCCAGCAACCAAGGTGGGCTGATTGATAACTATGGCTACACCTTC.

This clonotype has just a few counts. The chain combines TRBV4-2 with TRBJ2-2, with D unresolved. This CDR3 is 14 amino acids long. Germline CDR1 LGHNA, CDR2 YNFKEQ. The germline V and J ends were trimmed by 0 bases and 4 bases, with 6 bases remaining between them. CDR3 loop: CASSQEVSTGELFF. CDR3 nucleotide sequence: TGTGCCAGCAGCCAAGAAGTCTCCACCGGGGAGCTGTTTTTT.

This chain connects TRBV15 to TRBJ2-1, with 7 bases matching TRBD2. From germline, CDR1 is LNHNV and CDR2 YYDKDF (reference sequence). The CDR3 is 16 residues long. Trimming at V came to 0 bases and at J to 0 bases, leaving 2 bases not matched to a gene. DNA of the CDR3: TGTGCCACCAGCAGAGAAACGGGAGGCTCCTACAATGAGCAGTTCTTC. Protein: CATSRETGGSYNEQFF.

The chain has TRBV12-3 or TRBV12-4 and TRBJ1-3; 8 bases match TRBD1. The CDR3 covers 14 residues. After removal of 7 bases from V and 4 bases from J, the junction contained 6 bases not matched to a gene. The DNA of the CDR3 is TGTGCCAGCACTCCGGACAGGGCCGGAAACACCATATATTTT. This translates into CASTPDRAGNTIYF.

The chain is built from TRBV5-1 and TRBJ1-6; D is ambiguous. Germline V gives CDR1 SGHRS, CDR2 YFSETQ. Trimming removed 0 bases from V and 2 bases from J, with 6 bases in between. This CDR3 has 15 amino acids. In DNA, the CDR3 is TGCGCCAGCAGCTTGGTATTCACCTATAATTCACCCCTCCACTTT. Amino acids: CASSLVFTYNSPLHF.

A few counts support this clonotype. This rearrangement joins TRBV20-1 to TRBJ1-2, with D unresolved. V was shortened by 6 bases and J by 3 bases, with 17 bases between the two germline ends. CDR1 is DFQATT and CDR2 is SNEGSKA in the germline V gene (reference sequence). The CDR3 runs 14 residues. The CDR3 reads CSAEHDAKDYGYTF. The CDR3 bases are TGCAGTGCGGAACATGATGCCAAAGACTATGGCTACACCTTC.

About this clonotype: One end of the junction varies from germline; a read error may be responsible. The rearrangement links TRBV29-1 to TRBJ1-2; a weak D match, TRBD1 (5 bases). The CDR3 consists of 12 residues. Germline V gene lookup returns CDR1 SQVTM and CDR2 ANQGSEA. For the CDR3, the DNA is TGCAGCGTGGAAGCGGGGGTCTATGGCTACACCTTC. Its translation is CSVEAGVYGYTF. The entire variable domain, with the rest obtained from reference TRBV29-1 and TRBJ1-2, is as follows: SAVISQKPSRDICQRGTSLTIQCQVDSQVTMMFWYRQQPGQSLTLIATANQGSEATYESGFVIDKFPISRPNLTFSTLTVSNMSPEDSSIYLCSVEAGVYGYTFGSGTRLTVV.

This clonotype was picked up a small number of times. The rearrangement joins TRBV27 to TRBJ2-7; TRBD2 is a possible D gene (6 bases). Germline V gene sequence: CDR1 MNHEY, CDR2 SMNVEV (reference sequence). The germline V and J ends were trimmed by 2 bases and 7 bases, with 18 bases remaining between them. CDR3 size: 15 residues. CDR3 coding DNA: TGTGCCAGCAGTTTAAATATCTGGGGAGGAGGGGAGCAGTACTTC. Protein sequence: CASSLNIWGGGEQYF.

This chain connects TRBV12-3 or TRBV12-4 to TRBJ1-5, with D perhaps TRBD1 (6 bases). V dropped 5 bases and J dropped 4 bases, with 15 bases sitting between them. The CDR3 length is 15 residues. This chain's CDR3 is CASSISGQTNQPQHF. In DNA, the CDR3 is TGTGCCAGCAGTATATCGGGACAAACGAATCAGCCCCAGCATTTT.

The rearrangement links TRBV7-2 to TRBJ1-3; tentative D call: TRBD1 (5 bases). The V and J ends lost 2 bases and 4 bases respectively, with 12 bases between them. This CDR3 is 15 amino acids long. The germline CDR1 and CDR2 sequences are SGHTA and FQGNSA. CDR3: CASSLIQGRGNTIYF. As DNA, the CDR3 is TGTGCCAGCAGCTTAATCCAGGGACGAGGAAACACCATATATTTT.